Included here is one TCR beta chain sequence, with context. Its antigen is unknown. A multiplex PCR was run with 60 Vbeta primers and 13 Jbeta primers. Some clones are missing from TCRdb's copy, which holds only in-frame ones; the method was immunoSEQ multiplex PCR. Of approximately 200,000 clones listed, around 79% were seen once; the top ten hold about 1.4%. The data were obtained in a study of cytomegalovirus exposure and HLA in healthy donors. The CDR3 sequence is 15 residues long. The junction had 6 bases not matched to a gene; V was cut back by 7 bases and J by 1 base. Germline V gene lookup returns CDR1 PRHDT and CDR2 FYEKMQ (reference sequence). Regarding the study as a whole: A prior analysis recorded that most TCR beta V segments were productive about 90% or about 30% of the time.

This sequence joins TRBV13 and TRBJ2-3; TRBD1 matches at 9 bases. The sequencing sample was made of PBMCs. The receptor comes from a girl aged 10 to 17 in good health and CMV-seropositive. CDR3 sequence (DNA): TGTGCCAGCAAACATGGGGACAGGGGCACAGATACGCAGTATTTT. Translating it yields CASKHGDRGTDTQYF.